Below, one T cell receptor beta chain is given with its context. The antigen is not known. Produced via immunoSEQ multiplex PCR; TCRdb's table is partial and in-frame only. The table lists tens of thousands of clones, 75% to 85% of them singletons, with 4.5% to 6% in the top ten. This record belongs to a study of PD-L1 blockade in urothelial cancer. The study's findings and limits: Improved survival was predicted by pretreatment blood TCR clonality below the median.

Germline loops: CDR1 KGHSH, CDR2 LQKENI. This CDR3 has 15 amino acids. Trimming removed 1 base at V and 6 bases at J, with 15 bases between. Time point described: pretreatment peripheral blood. All patients carried locally advanced or metastatic urothelial carcinoma. The clonotype originates from a man aged 65 to 79 with urothelial cancer. This chain links TRBV18 with TRBJ1-2, with D possibly matching TRBD1 (6 bases). The sequenced sample was PBMCs, obtained around atezolizumab (anti-PD-L1) treatment. This CDR3 reads CASSPRGGGLDGYTF. The CDR3 bases are TGTGCCAGCTCACCACGGGGCGGGGGGCTCGATGGCTACACCTTC.